This T cell receptor (beta chain) was recovered during a study of blood T cell repertoires in COVID-19. The method was immunoSEQ multiplex PCR; TCRdb's version includes in-frame clones alone and lacks a portion of them. This sample has around 290,000 clones; less than 90% occur once, and the top ten carry around 13%. The receptor was derived from a woman aged 70-85 years with COVID-19, enrolled during active disease. The sequencing sample was made of peripheral blood.

DNA for the CDR3: TGTGCCAGCAGTTGGACAGGGAAGGATGGCTACACCTTC. Translating gives CASSWTGKDGYTF. V is TRBV28 and J is TRBJ1-2; 8 bases map to TRBD1. CDR1 is MDHEN and CDR2 is SYDVKM in the germline V gene. The CDR3 length is 13 residues. V shed 4 bases and J 6 bases; nucleotides not matched to a gene: 4.